These 14 T cell receptor beta chains share one sample of origin, sequenced in a study of T-cell reconstitution after alpha-beta-depleted transplantation in children (dated by TCRdb to about 2016). Libraries were built with PCR. TCRdb records Illumina HiSeq 2500 as the sequencer. TCR library preparation used molecular barcoding, with unique molecular identifiers applied to normalize quantification of the TCRbeta repertoire. TCRdb applied fastp at Q25 and MiXCR to the public reads, then kept only in-frame beta chains. Rows with a matching CDR3 protein are joined into one entry that keeps the most common DNA and genes. Across this sample there are 500,000 to 750,000 distinct CDR3 sequences, with 27% seen only once. 36% of the sample comes from the top ten. The treatment or condition label, read with the paper, signifies: allogeneic hematopoietic cell transplantation with graft depleted of TCRalphabeta T cells and CD19 B cells.

This sample comprised PBMCs, obtained before TCRalphabeta/CD19-depleted stem cell transplant. All receptors come from a boy in the first two years of life with Wiskott-Aldrich syndrome, due to receive a stem cell transplant.

Comments on this clonotype: An end of the junction does not agree with germline; a read error may underlie this. This chain joins TRBV5-1 and TRBJ2-3; TRBD1 agrees at 10 bases. CDR3 length: 15 residues. Germline V lookup: CDR1 SGHRS, CDR2 YFSETQ. This CDR3 reads CAGSSRTGGTDTQYF. For the CDR3, the DNA is TGCGCCGGCAGCTCCCGGACAGGGGGAACAGATACGCAGTATTTT. Full variable domain (rest looked up from reference TRBV5-1 and TRBJ2-3): KAGVTQTPRYLIKTRGQQVTLSCSPISGHRSVSWYQQTPGQGLQFLFEYFSETQRNKGNFPGRFSGRQFSNSRSEMNVSTLELGDSALYLCAGSSRTGGTDTQYFGPGTRLTVL.

This clonotype was observed a few times. V usage is TRBV28 and J usage is TRBJ2-1; 8 positions agree with TRBD2. From germline, CDR1 is MDHEN and CDR2 SYDVKM. The J segment lost 6 bases and the V segment lost 3 bases, leaving 10 bases of the junction unmatched. This CDR3 has 16 amino acids. CDR3 in DNA: TGTGCCAGCAGTTTTCTCGGGGGGGCCGGGGGCAATGAGCAGTTCTTC. Its translation: CASSFLGGAGGNEQFF. Drawing the rest from reference TRBV28 and TRBJ2-1, the complete variable domain is DVKVTQSSRYLVKRTGEKVFLECVQDMDHENMFWYRQDPGLGLRLIYFSYDVKMKEKGDIPEGYSVSREKKERFSLILESASTNQTSMYLCASSFLGGAGGNEQFFGPGTRLTVL.

This clonotype has a handful of counts. V usage is TRBV20-1 and J usage is TRBJ1-1; 7 bases fit TRBD1. After removal of 2 bases from V and 5 bases from J, the junction contained 8 bases not matched to a gene. The germline gives CDR1 DFQATT, CDR2 SNEGSKA (reference sequence). The CDR3 is 14 amino acids. This chain's CDR3 is CSARTRTGLTEAFF. For the CDR3, the DNA is TGCAGTGCTAGAACCCGGACAGGTTTAACTGAAGCTTTCTTT.

This clonotype was picked up a small number of times. CDR3 DNA sequence: TGTGCCAGCAGTTCCCGGAGCGGGAGGGCAGATGAGCAGTTCTTC. Encoded protein: CASSSRSGRADEQFF. The rearrangement uses TRBV12-3 or TRBV12-4 and TRBJ2-1; TRBD2 agrees at 10 bases. The J segment lost 8 bases and the V segment lost 4 bases, leaving 8 bases of the junction unmatched. CDR3 length: 15 residues.

In this sample, this clonotype turned up a few times. J is TRBJ1-5 and V is TRBV2; 9 bases are a match to TRBD1. The CDR3 consists of 15 residues. J lost 6 bases, V lost 2 bases, and 5 bases had no gene match. Germline CDR1 reads SNHLY; CDR2 reads FYNNEI. The CDR3 protein is CASSENRGLGQPQHF. In DNA, the CDR3 is TGTGCCAGCAGTGAAAACAGGGGGCTCGGTCAGCCCCAGCATTTT.

The chain is built from TRBV29-1 and TRBJ2-5; no definite D call. V lost 7 bases, J lost 2 bases, and 14 bases lay in between. Germline V gene lookup returns CDR1 SQVTM and CDR2 ANQGSEA. The CDR3 is made up of 13 amino acids. CDR3 sequence (DNA): TGCAGCGGGGGATTGCAAATGCAAGAGACCCAGTACTTC. It encodes CSGGLQMQETQYF.

This clonotype was counted many times. The rearrangement links TRBV5-1 to TRBJ2-1; D gene ambiguous. V was trimmed by 0 bases and J by 0 bases, leaving 7 bases between them. CDR3 length: 15 residues. Germline assignment: CDR1 SGHRS and CDR2 YFSETQ. CDR3 in DNA: TGCGCCAGCAGCTTGGTTGCGGTCTCCTACAATGAGCAGTTCTTC. Translated, it gives CASSLVAVSYNEQFF. The whole variable domain, remainder taken from reference TRBV5-1 and TRBJ2-1, is KAGVTQTPRYLIKTRGQQVTLSCSPISGHRSVSWYQQTPGQGLQFLFEYFSETQRNKGNFPGRFSGRQFSNSRSEMNVSTLELGDSALYLCASSLVAVSYNEQFFGPGTRLTVL.

This clonotype was detected only a few times. The V and J genes are TRBV5-4 and TRBJ2-3; 8 bases line up with TRBD2. CDR1 SGHNT and CDR2 YYREEE come from the germline V gene (reference sequence). The CDR3 spans 16 residues. After removal of 0 bases from V and 0 bases from J, the junction contained 3 bases not matched to a gene. The CDR3 spells CASSLAASGSTDTQYF. For the CDR3, the DNA is TGTGCCAGCAGCTTGGCGGCTAGCGGGAGCACAGATACGCAGTATTTT.

CDR3 sequence: CASRSLAAGGDTGELFF. The CDR3 DNA follows: TGCGCCAGCAGGTCCCTGGCCGCAGGTGGCGACACCGGGGAGCTGTTTTTT. The rearrangement links TRBV5-1 to TRBJ2-2; D not certain. Deletions cut 5 bases from V and 3 bases from J, with 20 bases between. This CDR3 comprises 17 residues. Germline loops: CDR1 SGHRS, CDR2 YFSETQ.

This clonotype was detected a few times. This chain connects TRBV5-1 to TRBJ1-2; maybe TRBD1 (5 bases). V was pared by 0 bases and J by 7 bases, with 16 bases between. In germline, CDR1 is SGHRS, CDR2 YFSETQ. CDR3 size: 15 residues. For the CDR3, the DNA is TGCGCCAGCAGCTTGGCCCTTTCGGGGGTCTCTGGCTACACCTTC. Protein sequence: CASSLALSGVSGYTF.

In this sample, this clonotype turned up once. The chain links TRBV12-3 or TRBV12-4 to TRBJ2-5; 9 bases line up with TRBD2. The ends lost 6 bases at V and 5 bases at J; junction bases unmatched: 7. CDR3 length: 14 residues. Here the CDR3 reads CASRLSGSPETQYF. In nucleotides, the CDR3 is TGTGCCAGCAGGCTTAGCGGGAGTCCGGAGACCCAGTACTTC.

This clonotype appeared many times. The chain links TRBV7-2 to TRBJ2-7; D may match TRBD1 or TRBD2 (5 bases each). Germline V gene sequence: CDR1 SGHTA, CDR2 FQGNSA. The V end lost 4 bases, the J end lost 2 bases, and 12 bases lay between the germline ends. There are 14 residues in the CDR3. The CDR3 sequence: CASSYDTGPYEQYF. In nucleotides, the CDR3 is TGTGCCAGCAGCTACGACACGGGACCCTACGAGCAGTACTTC.

The rearrangement links TRBV12-3 or TRBV12-4 to TRBJ1-5, with a possible D match to TRBD1 (5 bases). This CDR3 comprises 14 residues. V gave up 6 bases and J gave up 3 bases, with 12 bases separating them. CDR3: CASSLDSHNQPQHF. DNA for the CDR3: TGTGCCAGCAGCCTTGACAGTCACAATCAGCCCCAGCATTTT.

The chain couples TRBV20-1 to TRBJ1-1; D not certain. Per the germline V gene, CDR1 is DFQATT and CDR2 is SNEGSKA (reference sequence). With 6 bases removed from V and 5 bases from J, the gap between germline ends came to 19 bases. The CDR3 has 14 amino acids. For the CDR3, the DNA is TGCAGTGCCCCACCCAGAGGACCGGGTACTGAAGCTTTCTTT. Amino acid sequence: CSAPPRGPGTEAFF.